This TCR beta chain appears in the sequencing data of a study of CD8 T cells in ankylosing spondylitis. Study-level findings and limits: Disease-linked clones were reportedly significantly enriched in matched ankylosing spondylitis synovial fluid. It appeared that ankylosing spondylitis blood was characterized by a TCR beta motif of fewer than ten highly homologous variants. Within peripheral blood, clones linked to disease were CD8+ and relatively rare.

Remarks on this clonotype: Its antigen is currently unknown.

Researchers built TCR beta libraries using quantitative 5'-RACE with molecular barcodes. Each CDR3 protein is one row after TCRdb ran MiXCR on the 5' RACE reads. The sample carries around 770,000 distinct CDR3 sequences, 15% to 20% recorded once. Germline values: CDR1 ENHRY, CDR2 SYGVKD. Trimming removed 7 bases from V and 8 bases from J; junction bases left unmatched: 6. The CDR3 has 14 residues. Sequencing was performed on blood, either unsorted or a sorted T cell fraction (not recorded which). The rearrangement uses TRBV10-3 and TRBJ2-1; 12 bases fit TRBD2. The receptor comes from a male donor with ankylosing spondylitis. The CDR3 DNA reads as TGTGCCATCACGACTAGCGGGGGTAGGGATGAGCAGTTCTTC. It yields the protein CAITTSGGRDEQFF.